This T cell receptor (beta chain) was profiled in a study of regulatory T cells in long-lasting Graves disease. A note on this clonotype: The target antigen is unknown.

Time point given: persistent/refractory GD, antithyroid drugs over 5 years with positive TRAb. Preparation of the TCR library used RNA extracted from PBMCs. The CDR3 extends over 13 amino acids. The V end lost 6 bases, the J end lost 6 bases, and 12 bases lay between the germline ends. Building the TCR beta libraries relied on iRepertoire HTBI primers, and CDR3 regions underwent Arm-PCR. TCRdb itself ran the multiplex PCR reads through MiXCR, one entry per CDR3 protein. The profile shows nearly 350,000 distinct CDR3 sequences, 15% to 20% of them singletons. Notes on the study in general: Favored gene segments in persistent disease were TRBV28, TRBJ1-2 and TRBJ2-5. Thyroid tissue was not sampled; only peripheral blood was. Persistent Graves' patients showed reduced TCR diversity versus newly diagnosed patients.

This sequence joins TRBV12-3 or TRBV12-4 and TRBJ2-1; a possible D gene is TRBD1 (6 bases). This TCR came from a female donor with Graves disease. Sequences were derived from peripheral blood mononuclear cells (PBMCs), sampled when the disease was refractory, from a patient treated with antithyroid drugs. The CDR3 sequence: CASRQGISNEQFF. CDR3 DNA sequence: TGTGCCAGCAGACAGGGAATTAGCAATGAGCAGTTCTTC.